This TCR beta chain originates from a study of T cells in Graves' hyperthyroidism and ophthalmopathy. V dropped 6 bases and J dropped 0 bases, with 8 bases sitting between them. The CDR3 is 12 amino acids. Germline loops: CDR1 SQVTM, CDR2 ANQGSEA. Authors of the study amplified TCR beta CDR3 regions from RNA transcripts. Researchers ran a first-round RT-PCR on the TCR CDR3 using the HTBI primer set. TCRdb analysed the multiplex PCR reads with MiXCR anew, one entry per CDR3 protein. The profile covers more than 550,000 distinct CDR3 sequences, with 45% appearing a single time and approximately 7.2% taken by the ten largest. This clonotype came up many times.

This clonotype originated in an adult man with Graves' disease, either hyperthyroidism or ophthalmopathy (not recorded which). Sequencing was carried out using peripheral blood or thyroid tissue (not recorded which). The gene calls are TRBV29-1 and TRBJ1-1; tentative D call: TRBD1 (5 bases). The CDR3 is CSVDSLNTEAFF. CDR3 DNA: TGCAGCGTCGACAGCTTGAACACTGAAGCTTTCTTT.